This TCR beta chain emerged from a study of blood T cell repertoires in COVID-19. Study-level background: Both acute and convalescent COVID-19 samples were obtained from the United States, Italy and Spain.

Followed over time, Seattle patients had been enrolled while infection was active. Trimming removed 9 bases at V and 2 bases at J, with 13 bases between. The CDR3 length is 13 residues. Germline V gene data show CDR1 as LNHDA and CDR2 as SQIVND (reference sequence). In the authors' workflow: Researchers report that nucleated cell counts were estimated from reference gene primer amplification. TCRdb's copy holds only in-frame clones and misses some; the assay was immunoSEQ multiplex PCR. The V and J calls and the clone size are those of that table, but D and trimming were determined from the DNA. The table records 200,000 to 250,000 clones, approximately 90% of them present only once.

The rearrangement joins TRBV19 to TRBJ1-1; D call uncertain. The origin of this receptor is a man aged 30 to 45 with COVID-19, enrolled during active disease. The sample comprised peripheral blood. In DNA, the CDR3 is TGTGCCAGCTCGCCGGTTTTAAACACTGAAGCTTTCTTT. Amino acid sequence: CASSPVLNTEAFF.